The TCR beta chain described here comes from a study of T cell repertoires in cytomegalovirus infection. Overall study: The authors relied on CMV epitopes, both recently identified HLA-C-restricted and well-studied HLA-B-restricted. Both CMV infection and a matching HLA type were indicated by public TCR beta signatures. General observations from the study: Of the TCR beta families, the public ones yielded a cumulative frequency that identified carriers of CMV plus the relevant HLA.

This clonotype was seen repeatedly, ten times or more. What it binds is unknown. From the reads, TCRdb called clonotypes with MiXCR, one entry per CDR3 protein. This repertoire shows roughly 800,000 distinct CDR3 sequences, 25% to 35% found once; its top ten account for under 15%. With V trimmed by 6 bases and J by 1 base, 3 bases remained unmatched. CDR1 is MNHEY, CDR2 SMNVEV, per germline (reference sequence). The CDR3 loop spans 14 amino acids. Material: cultured CD8+ T cells from PBMCs, obtained from culture after CMV antigen stimulation. This chain uses TRBV27 with TRBJ2-3, with 8 bases identical to TRBD1. The source of this sequence is a human donor in good health (CMV status not recorded). Some clones in this sample may be carry-over from other donors' samples. The CDR3 sequence: CASSSRGRTDTQYF. The CDR3 DNA follows: TGTGCCAGCAGCTCCAGGGGGCGCACAGATACGCAGTATTTT.